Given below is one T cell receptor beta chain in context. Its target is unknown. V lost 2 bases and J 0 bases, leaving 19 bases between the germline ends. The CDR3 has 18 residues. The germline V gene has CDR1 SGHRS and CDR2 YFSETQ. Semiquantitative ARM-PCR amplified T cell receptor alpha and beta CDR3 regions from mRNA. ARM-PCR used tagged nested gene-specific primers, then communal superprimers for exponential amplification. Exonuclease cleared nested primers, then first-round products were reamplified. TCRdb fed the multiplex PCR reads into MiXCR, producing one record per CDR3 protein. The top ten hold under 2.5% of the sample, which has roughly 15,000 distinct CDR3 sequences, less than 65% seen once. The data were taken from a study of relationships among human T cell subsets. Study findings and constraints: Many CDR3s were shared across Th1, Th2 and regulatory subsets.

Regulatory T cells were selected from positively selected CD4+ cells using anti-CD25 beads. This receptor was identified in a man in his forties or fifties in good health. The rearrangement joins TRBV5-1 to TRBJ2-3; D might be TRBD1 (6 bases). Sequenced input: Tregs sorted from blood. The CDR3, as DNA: TGCGCCAGCAGCTTCCGGACAGCCCCAATAGATAGCACAGATACGCAGTATTTT. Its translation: CASSFRTAPIDSTDTQYF.